One T cell receptor beta chain is described in this entry. Some clones are missing from TCRdb's copy, which holds only in-frame ones; the method was immunoSEQ multiplex PCR. The table includes 70,000 to 90,000 clones, 85% to 90% detected once. These data originate in a study of OX40 agonist ivuxolimab in advanced cancers. Germline V gene sequence: CDR1 SGHAT, CDR2 FQNNGV. The CDR3 is 16 amino acids. V dropped 0 bases and J dropped 0 bases, with 12 bases sitting between them. The sequencing used CD4+ or CD8+ T cells sorted from blood, collected in a trial of the OX40 agonist ivuxolimab. The TCR originated in an adult with an advanced solid tumor such as melanoma, head and neck, liver or kidney cancer. The genes are TRBV11-2 and TRBJ2-7; D perhaps matches TRBD2 (6 bases). Written as DNA, the CDR3 is TGTGCCAGCAGCTTAGATGGGGGGTTCTTCTCCTACGAGCAGTACTTC. Translation gives CASSLDGGFFSYEQYF. Full variable domain (remainder filled in from reference TRBV11-2 and TRBJ2-7): EAGVAQSPRYKIIEKRQSVAFWCNPISGHATLYWYQQILGQGPKLLIQFQNNGVVDDSQLPKDRFSAERLKGVDSTLKIQPAKLEDSAVYLCASSLDGGFFSYEQYFGPGTRLTVT.